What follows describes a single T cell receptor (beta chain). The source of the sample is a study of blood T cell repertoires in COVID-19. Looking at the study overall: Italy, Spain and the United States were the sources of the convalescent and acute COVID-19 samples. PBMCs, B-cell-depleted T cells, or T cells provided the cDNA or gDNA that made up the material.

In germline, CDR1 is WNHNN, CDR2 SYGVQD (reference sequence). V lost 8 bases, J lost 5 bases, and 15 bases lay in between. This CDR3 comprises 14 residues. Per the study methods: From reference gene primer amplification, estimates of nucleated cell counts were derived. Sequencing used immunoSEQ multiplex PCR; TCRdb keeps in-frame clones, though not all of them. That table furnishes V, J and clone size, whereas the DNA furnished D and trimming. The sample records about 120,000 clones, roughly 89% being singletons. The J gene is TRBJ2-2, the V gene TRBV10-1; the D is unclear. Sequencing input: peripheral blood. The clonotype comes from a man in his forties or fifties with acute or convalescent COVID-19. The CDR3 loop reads CASQAPVGTGELFF. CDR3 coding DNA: TGCGCCAGCCAGGCCCCGGTCGGAACCGGGGAGCTGTTTTTT.